Below, one T cell receptor (beta chain) is given with its context. Its antigen is as yet unknown. This CDR3 region has 12 residues. The V end was cut by 3 bases, the J end by 0 bases, with 3 bases between. Per germline, CDR1 SNHLY and CDR2 FYNNEI. The sample belongs to a study of T cell responses to AZD1222 COVID-19 vaccine. The study, taken as a whole, reports: Just a handful of people given AZD1222 tested seropositive at baseline. The peak T cell response came first, and repertoires were sampled only after it.

This table comes from immunoSEQ multiplex PCR, and its TCRdb copy is limited to in-frame clones, with some not included. The sample includes 130,000 to 150,000 clones, more than 85% seen only once; the top ten take about 12%. The sample was peripheral blood, taken after recovery from COVID-19. This clonotype was sampled from an adult who had recovered from COVID-19. The rearrangement links TRBV2 to TRBJ2-7; no firm D call. CDR3 region: CASSDNSYEQYF. The CDR3 DNA is TGTGCCAGCAGTGACAACTCCTACGAGCAGTACTTC.